Sequencing of this TCR beta chain was carried out in a study of PD-L1 blockade in urothelial cancer. After removal of 3 bases from V and 6 bases from J, the junction contained 6 bases not matched to a gene. The CDR3 length is 15 residues. Germline assignment: CDR1 SGHKS and CDR2 YYEKEE (reference sequence). Time point here: peripheral blood 6 weeks after treatment start. The repertoire was sequenced with immunoSEQ multiplex PCR; TCRdb's copy has only in-frame clones and lacks some. The repertoire holds 75,000 to 95,000 clones, around 93% seen once, with around 0.94% in the top ten. The receptor was derived from a woman of 80 years or more with urothelial cancer. The chain has TRBV5-5 and TRBJ1-2, with TRBD1 matching over 12 bases. Specimen: PBMCs, collected around atezolizumab (anti-PD-L1) treatment. The CDR3 DNA reads TGTGCCAGCAGCTCCGCCGGGACAGGGGGCGATGGCTACACCTTC. Its translation is CASSSAGTGGDGYTF.